The rows below give T cell receptor beta chains drawn from one sample of a study of Ad26.COV2.S vaccination and SARS-CoV-2 variants. Profiled with immunoSEQ multiplex PCR; TCRdb holds only in-frame clones, not every one. The sample includes approximately 350,000 clones, about four fifths of them seen just once. The source was peripheral blood, collected in a trial of Ad26.COV2.S vaccine versus placebo. The origin of the receptors is a person aged 18-65 years who received the Ad26.COV2.S COVID-19 vaccine or a placebo. Both conserved end residues are part of each CDR3. The D gene is left open where the match is weak. Not all rows give a size; the values are once, few, many and, for expanded clones, a class.

TRBJ2-2 - - TRBV19 TGTGCCAGTAGCCTTTCGTCGACAAGAAACACCGGGGAGCTGTTTTTT CASSLSSTRNTGELFF
TRBJ1-1 - - TRBV4-1 TGCGCCAGCAGCCAAGATCACCAGGGTGAGGAAACTGAAGCTTTCTTT CASSQDHQGEETEAFF
TRBJ2-3 - - TRBV7-8 TGTGCCAGCAGCTTAGTTTCGGGGCGTGATACGCAGTATTTT CASSLVSGRDTQYF
TRBJ2-7 - - TRBV3-1/TRBV3-2 TGTGCCAGCAGCCAAGAAGATAGCGGATCCTACGAGCAGTACTTC CASSQEDSGSYEQYF
TRBJ1-1 - TRBD1 TRBV10-3 TGTGCCATCAGTCCTTTAACCTCAGGGGGGGACGAGAACACTGAAGCTTTCTTT CAISPLTSGGDENTEAFF
TRBJ2-1 - - TRBV30 TGTGCCTGGAGTGTCCTAGCCGACCTGGGGCAGTTCTTC CAWSVLADLGQFF
TRBJ1-1 - - TRBV5-6 TGTGCCAGCAGCCCAGCTATGAACACTGAAGCTTTCTTT CASSPAMNTEAFF
TRBJ2-7 - - TRBV2 TGTGCCAGCAATTCCGGGCTCCTCGAGCAGTACTTC CASNSGLLEQYF
TRBJ1-1 few - TRBV4-3 TGCGCCAGCAGCCATATAAGGGGGGGAAACACTGAAGCTTTCTTT CASSHIRGGNTEAFF
TRBJ2-1 - - TRBV19 TGTGCCAGTAGTATCGGAGGCGGGGACAATGAGCAGTTCTTC CASSIGGGDNEQFF
TRBJ2-2 - - TRBV11-2 TGTGCCAGCAGCTTATTAGGGGAGCTGTTTTTT CASSLLGELFF
TRBJ2-7 once TRBD1 TRBV20-1 TGCAGTGCTAGTCCCCGGGACAGGGGGCTTGGGCAGTACTTC CSASPRDRGLGQYF
TRBJ1-2 - - TRBV3-1/TRBV3-2 TGTGCCAGCAGCCAAGTCCCAGGGAGTCGCTATGGCTACACCTTC CASSQVPGSRYGYTF
TRBJ2-3 - - TRBV6-5 TGTGCCAGCAGGGCAAGGGGACTTTCGCAGTATTTT CASRARGLSQYF
TRBJ1-4 - TRBD1 TRBV18 TGTGCCAGCTCACCCGGGACAGGGGGTTATGAAAAACTGTTTTTT CASSPGTGGYEKLFF
TRBJ1-3 few - TRBV6-1 TGTGCCAGCAGTGACTTGCTTAAGGGGCTTCGCGGAAACACCATATATTTT CASSDLLKGLRGNTIYF
TRBJ2-2 - - TRBV11-2 TGTGCCAGCAGCTTCGGACAGAACACCGGGGAGCTGTTTTTT CASSFGQNTGELFF
TRBJ2-7 - - TRBV18 TGTGCCAGCTCACCACCGTCCAGGGCGAGGTCCTACGAGCAGTACTTC CASSPPSRARSYEQYF
TRBJ1-4 once - TRBV27 TGTGCCAGCAGTTATTTAGGTGGCTTGGGTGAAAAACTGTTTTTT CASSYLGGLGEKLFF
TRBJ2-1 - TRBD2 TRBV11-3 TGTGCCAGCAGCTTACGACCAGCGGGAACCCCTATGGCCTACAATGAGCAGTTCTTC CASSLRPAGTPMAYNEQFF
TRBJ2-1 - - TRBV5-1 TGCGCCAGCAGCTTGGATATTAGCGGAAGTTCCTACAATGAGCAGTTCTTC CASSLDISGSSYNEQFF
TRBJ1-4 - - TRBV11-3 TGTGCCAGCAGCTTAAACGGCGGGCTGTTTTTT CASSLNGGLFF
TRBJ2-3 - - TRBV2 TGTGCCAGCAGTTGGCCAGATACGCAGTATTTT CASSWPDTQYF
TRBJ2-3 - TRBD2 TRBV10-2 TGCGCCAGCAGTGAGCGGGAGGGGAAAGATACGCAGTATTTT CASSEREGKDTQYF
TRBJ1-2 - - TRBV10-1 TGCGCCAGCTGGCCCCCCCTCAGGGACAACTATGGCTACACCTTC CASWPPLRDNYGYTF
TRBJ2-3 - TRBD2 TRBV14 TGTGCCAGCAGCCAAGGGGGCGGGAGCGTTACAGATACGCAGTATTTT CASSQGGGSVTDTQYF
TRBJ2-2 - - TRBV7-8 TGTGCCAGCAGTGCGTCGGGCCTAATGGGAACCGGGGAGCTGTTTTTT CASSASGLMGTGELFF
TRBJ2-3 - - TRBV5-6 TGTGCCAGCAGCCATATCACAGATACGCAGTATTTT CASSHITDTQYF
TRBJ1-1 - - TRBV11-2 TGTGCCAGCAGCTCCCCCCCCCGGAACACTGAAGCTTTCTTT CASSSPPRNTEAFF
TRBJ2-3 - - TRBV27 TGTGCCAGCAGTCCCCTACAGGACCCCGGGCCCTCAGATCACCCGCTTCACACAGATACGCAGTATTTT CASSPLQDPGPSDHPLHTDTQYF
TRBJ2-7 - - TRBV20-1 TGCAGTGCTAGTCTCAGGGCGGAAGAGCAGTACTTC CSASLRAEEQYF
TRBJ2-3 - - TRBV11-3 TGTGCCAGCAGCTTAGAGGGCGGGATCACAGATACGCAGTATTTT CASSLEGGITDTQYF
TRBJ2-2 - - TRBV6-1 TGTGCCAGCAGTGAAGTTGGGGACACCGGGGAGCTGTTTTTT CASSEVGDTGELFF
TRBJ2-3 - - TRBV27 TGTGCCAGCAGTTCCCCACTAACCACAGATACGCAGTATTTT CASSSPLTTDTQYF
TRBJ1-2 once - TRBV29-1 TGCAGCGTTGAAGAAAGGGGACGGGGCGACGGCTACACCTTC CSVEERGRGDGYTF
TRBJ1-6 few - TRBV5-1 TGCGCCAGCAGCTTGGAACCCGGACAAGGTTCACCCCTCCACTTT CASSLEPGQGSPLHF
TRBJ1-1 - - TRBV6-5 TGTGCCAGCAGTTACTTCAGGGGGAACACTGAAGCTTTCTTT CASSYFRGNTEAFF
TRBJ2-5 - - TRBV2 TGTGCCAGCTCCTACCTAGAGCAAGAGACCCAGTACTTC CASSYLEQETQYF
TRBJ2-7 - TRBD1 TRBV19 TGTGCCAGTAGTATAGATAGGACAGGCTACTACGAGCAGTACTTC CASSIDRTGYYEQYF
TRBJ2-1 - TRBD2 TRBV12-5 TGTGCTAGTGGTTTGTTAGCGGGTGGGTTCAGATATGAGCAGTTCTTC CASGLLAGGFRYEQFF
TRBJ2-5 few - TRBV7-7 TGTGCCAGCAGCTTAAGTCATTCGGGGACCCAGTACTTC CASSLSHSGTQYF